Each of the 10 T cell receptor beta chains below was sequenced from the same sample in a study of persistence of HIV-infected CD4 T cells. The libraries were made with immunoSEQ version 4 in survey mode. The assay was immunoSEQ multiplex PCR, and TCRdb's table has in-frame clones only and misses some. The profile covers approximately 27,000 clones, with 78% appearing a single time and 0.7% to 0.95% taken by the ten largest. Their specific antigens are unknown. Cells were stimulated with CMV-infected fibroblast lysates at 10 ug/mL. Memory cells lacking CD40L and CD69 with high CD45RO were sorted. The source was CD4+ T cells sorted from PBMCs after approximately 20-hour stimulation, collected from a patient who received antiretroviral therapy. The source of these receptors is an adult woman with HIV who was CMV-seropositive.

The chain has TRBV2 and TRBJ2-5, with 9 nucleotides matching TRBD2. The CDR3 spans 16 residues. V shed 3 bases, J shed 3 bases, and the junction held 8 bases outside the gene matches. Looked up from germline, CDR1 is SNHLY and CDR2 is FYNNEI. CDR3 in DNA: TGTGCCAGCAGTGATGGCGGCGGGGGGGGAAAAGAGACCCAGTACTTC. It encodes CASSDGGGGGKETQYF.

The J gene is TRBJ2-7, the V gene TRBV18; TRBD1 might be the D (6 bases). This CDR3 comprises 14 residues. Trimming removed 2 bases at V and 3 bases at J, with 11 bases between. Germline V gene sequence: CDR1 KGHSH, CDR2 LQKENI. CDR3 DNA: TGTGCCAGCTCACCATCGCAGGGGAACTACGAGCAGTACTTC. It encodes CASSPSQGNYEQYF.

This clone was recorded a few times. The CDR3 nucleotides are TGTGCCACCAGCAGAGAAGCGGGGGGGCCCGTCAATGAGCAGTTCTTC. It encodes CATSREAGGPVNEQFF. The chain uses TRBV15 and TRBJ2-1, with 10 bases identical to TRBD2. V was pared by 0 bases and J by 6 bases, with 5 bases of the junction left unmatched. The CDR3 sequence is 16 residues long. Per the germline V gene, CDR1 is LNHNV and CDR2 is YYDKDF (reference sequence). The variable domain in full, with the rest retrieved from reference TRBV15 and TRBJ2-1, is DAMVIQNPRYQVTQFGKPVTLSCSQTLNHNVMYWYQQKSSQAPKLLFHYYDKDFNNEADTPDNFQSRRPNTSFCFLDIRSPGLGDTAMYLCATSREAGGPVNEQFFGPGTRLTVL.

The rearrangement uses TRBV5-1 and TRBJ2-2; D perhaps matches TRBD1 (7 bases). The CDR3 consists of 17 residues. V dropped 0 bases and J dropped 3 bases, with 15 bases sitting between them. CDR1 and CDR2 from the germline V gene are SGHRS and YFSETQ. The CDR3: CASSLATRGADTGELFF. CDR3 sequence (DNA): TGCGCCAGCAGCTTGGCAACCAGGGGGGCCGACACCGGGGAGCTGTTTTTT.

The rearrangement links TRBV5-1 to TRBJ2-3, with unresolved D. This CDR3 contains 14 residues. The germline V and J ends were trimmed by 4 bases and 0 bases, with 9 bases remaining between them. Germline lookup yields CDR1 SGHRS and CDR2 YFSETQ. DNA for the CDR3: TGCGCCAGCAGCGTGGAAGGGAGCACAGATACGCAGTATTTT. Its protein is CASSVEGSTDTQYF.

The V call is TRBV7-9, the J call TRBJ2-1, with TRBD2 identical over 14 bases. Unmatched junction bases numbered 9, after V lost 5 bases and J lost 0 bases. CDR3 length: 19 amino acids. Germline lookup yields CDR1 SEHNR and CDR2 FQNEAQ (reference sequence). The CDR3 sequence is CASSTRTSGGLSSYNEQFF. CDR3 nucleotide sequence: TGTGCCAGCAGCACTCGGACTAGCGGGGGGTTGAGCTCCTACAATGAGCAGTTCTTC.

This clone was picked up a small number of times. The V gene is TRBV19, the J gene TRBJ1-1; the D is unclear. V was cut by 3 bases and J by 5 bases, with 10 bases left in between. CDR1 is LNHDA and CDR2 is SQIVND in the germline V gene (reference sequence). The CDR3 length is 13 residues. The CDR3 spells CASSMALFTEAFF. In DNA form, the CDR3 reads TGTGCCAGTAGTATGGCCCTTTTTACTGAAGCTTTCTTT. Full variable domain (missing parts from reference TRBV19 and TRBJ1-1): DGGITQSPKYLFRKEGQNVTLSCEQNLNHDAMYWYRQDPGQGLRLIYYSQIVNDFQKGDIAEGYSVSREKKESFPLTVTSAQKNPTAFYLCASSMALFTEAFFGQGTRLTVV.

The chain employs TRBV5-5 and TRBJ2-5; D not resolved. Looked up from germline, CDR1 is SGHKS and CDR2 is YYEKEE (reference sequence). V was cut by 6 bases and J by 2 bases, with 17 bases left in between. CDR3 length equals 15 residues. CDR3 protein: CASIFRGLGQETQYF. For the CDR3, the DNA is TGTGCCAGCATCTTCCGAGGCCTGGGGCAAGAGACCCAGTACTTC.

The genes are TRBV4-1 and TRBJ1-1; D uncertain. The CDR3 has 13 amino acids. Germline values: CDR1 MGHRA, CDR2 YSYEKL. The ends were cut back, 4 bases at V and 7 bases at J, with 13 bases in the middle. CDR3 sequence reads: CASSLEGTDEAFF. For the CDR3, the DNA is TGCGCCAGCAGCCTAGAGGGAACAGATGAAGCTTTCTTT.

This clone has only a few counts. The V gene is TRBV5-1, the J gene TRBJ1-1; possibly TRBD1 for D (6 bases). There are 19 residues in the CDR3. CDR1 and CDR2 (germline): SGHRS, YFSETQ. Trimming stripped 2 bases from V and 0 bases from J, with 23 bases between. This chain's CDR3 is CASSLVPAERGQMNTEAFF. The DNA for the CDR3 is TGCGCCAGCAGCTTAGTCCCGGCGGAACGCGGACAGATGAACACTGAAGCTTTCTTT.